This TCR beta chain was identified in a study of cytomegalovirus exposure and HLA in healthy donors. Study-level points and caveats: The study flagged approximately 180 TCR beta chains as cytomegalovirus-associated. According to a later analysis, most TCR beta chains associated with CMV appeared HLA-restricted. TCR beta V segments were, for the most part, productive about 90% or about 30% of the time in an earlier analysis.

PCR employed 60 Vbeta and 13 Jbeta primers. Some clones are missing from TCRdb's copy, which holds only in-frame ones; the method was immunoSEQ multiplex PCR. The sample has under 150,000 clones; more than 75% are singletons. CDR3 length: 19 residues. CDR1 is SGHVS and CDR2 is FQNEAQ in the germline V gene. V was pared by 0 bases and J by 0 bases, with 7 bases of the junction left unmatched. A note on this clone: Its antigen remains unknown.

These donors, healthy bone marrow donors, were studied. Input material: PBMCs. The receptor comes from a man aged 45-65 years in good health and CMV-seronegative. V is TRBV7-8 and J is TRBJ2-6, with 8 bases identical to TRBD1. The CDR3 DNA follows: TGTGCCAGCAGCTTAGCAACCAGGACAGGGTCCTCTGGGGCCAACGTCCTGACTTTC. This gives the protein CASSLATRTGSSGANVLTF.